The next 23 T cell receptor beta chains were all read from a single sample in a study of vaccination and CD4 T cells after COVID-19. Regarding treatment: 10-day PBMC culture with coronavirus spike peptide pools or control peptides (ViraFEST assay). What these receptors recognize is not known. The assay that was used to sequence DNA from cultured CD4+ T cells was the Oncomine TCR Beta short-read assay. MiXCR, run by TCRdb on the PCR reads, gives a single entry per CDR3 protein. The data contain roughly 28,000 distinct CDR3 sequences, roughly 52% of them singletons. The source material was CD4+ T cells from blood, cultured in vitro, sampled before SARS-CoV-2 vaccination. The receptor source for this set is a human donor who received a COVID-19 vaccine.

V and J are TRBV19 and TRBJ1-1; TRBD1 matches 8 bases. V lost 6 bases, J lost 1 base, and 10 bases stayed unmatched. The germline V gene has CDR1 LNHDA and CDR2 SQIVND (reference sequence). The CDR3 is 16 amino acids. The CDR3 is CASSPDRAATNTEAFF. DNA of the CDR3: TGTGCCAGTAGCCCGGACAGGGCGGCTACGAACACTGAAGCTTTCTTT.

This chain connects TRBV5-1 to TRBJ1-1; TRBD1 might be the D (6 bases). Germline V gene sequence: CDR1 SGHRS, CDR2 YFSETQ. V dropped 3 bases and J dropped 0 bases, with 12 bases sitting between them. The CDR3 loop spans 15 amino acids. CDR3 sequence reads: CASSSRGLMNTEAFF. CDR3 nucleotide sequence: TGCGCCAGCAGCTCCAGGGGTCTGATGAACACTGAAGCTTTCTTT.

The chain employs TRBV5-1 and TRBJ1-2; D might be TRBD1 (5 bases). The CDR3 consists of 17 residues. V lost 0 bases, J lost 8 bases, and 23 bases lay in between. CDR1 SGHRS and CDR2 YFSETQ come from the germline V gene. The CDR3 region has the DNA TGCGCCAGCAGCTTGGCAGGGTTCCAGGCCCCAATAGGGGGCTACACCTTC. This sequence encodes CASSLAGFQAPIGGYTF.

This clonotype was observed once. V and J are TRBV29-1 and TRBJ2-5; 11 nucleotides align to TRBD2. J was trimmed by 5 bases and V by 3 bases; bases with no gene match: 8. The CDR3 consists of 15 residues. Germline loops: CDR1 SQVTM, CDR2 ANQGSEA. The DNA of the CDR3 is TGCAGCGTTGAGATAGCGGGGGGGCCTGGGGAGACCCAGTACTTC. Translated: CSVEIAGGPGETQYF.

This clonotype was seen a handful of times. The chain combines TRBV19 with TRBJ1-2, with D hard to call. This CDR3 contains 14 residues. Germline CDR1 is LNHDA and CDR2 is SQIVND (reference sequence). V was shortened by 3 bases and J by 2 bases, with 10 bases between the two germline ends. CDR3 sequence (DNA): TGTGCCAGTAGTATGGCAGGATGGAACTATGGCTACACCTTC. Protein product: CASSMAGWNYGYTF.

This clonotype was detected a few times. The chain couples TRBV15 to TRBJ1-4; no clear D. Germline values: CDR1 LNHNV, CDR2 YYDKDF (reference sequence). This CDR3 has 14 amino acids. Trimming left V 0 bases short and J 5 bases short, with 7 bases between. Written as DNA, the CDR3 is TGTGCCACCAGCAGAGATCAGCAGAATGAAAAACTGTTTTTT. This translates into CATSRDQQNEKLFF.

The rearrangement joins TRBV19 to TRBJ1-5; D gene ambiguous. The CDR3 runs to 13 residues. Per the germline V gene, CDR1 is LNHDA and CDR2 is SQIVND (reference sequence). V lost 1 base to trimming and J lost 11 bases, with 12 bases between them. CDR3 amino acids: CASSIGKGMTQHF. The DNA of the CDR3 is TGTGCCAGTAGTATAGGGAAGGGTATGACCCAGCATTTT.

The chain couples TRBV25-1 to TRBJ2-3; TRBD2 agrees at 13 bases. V lost 5 bases and J lost 4; bases outside the gene matches: 6. This CDR3 is built from 16 residues. CDR1 and CDR2 (germline): MGHDK, SYGVNS. This CDR3 is CASSPGLAGRADTQYF. CDR3 DNA sequence: TGTGCCAGCAGTCCGGGACTAGCGGGGAGAGCAGATACGCAGTATTTT.

The chain employs TRBV5-1 and TRBJ1-6, with TRBD1 as a possible D gene (6 bases). CDR3 length: 15 amino acids. Trimming took 0 bases from V and 5 from J, leaving 9 bases between them. Germline-derived CDR1 and CDR2 are SGHRS and YFSETQ. The DNA for the CDR3 is TGCGCCAGCAGCTTGGGGGGGGCTGATAATTCACCCCTCCACTTT. As protein: CASSLGGADNSPLHF. The variable domain in full, completed from reference TRBV5-1 and TRBJ1-6, reads KAGVTQTPRYLIKTRGQQVTLSCSPISGHRSVSWYQQTPGQGLQFLFEYFSETQRNKGNFPGRFSGRQFSNSRSEMNVSTLELGDSALYLCASSLGGADNSPLHFGNGTRLTVT.

This clonotype was detected a few times. This sequence joins TRBV27 and TRBJ1-2, with 10 bases aligning to TRBD1. CDR3 length: 15 amino acids. From germline, CDR1 is MNHEY and CDR2 SMNVEV (reference sequence). The V and J ends lost 6 bases and 4 bases, in that order; junction bases with no gene match: 8. CDR3 nucleotide sequence: TGTGCCAGCAGGTATACCGGGACAGGGGCCTATGGCTACACCTTC. It yields the protein CASRYTGTGAYGYTF.

This clonotype was counted a few times. The chain combines TRBV6-2 or TRBV6-3 with TRBJ2-2, with D unresolved. The CDR3 has 12 amino acids. The V end lost 6 bases, the J end lost 7 bases, and 9 bases lay between the germline ends. The germline CDR1 and CDR2 sequences are MNHEY and SVGEGT. In DNA form, the CDR3 reads TGTGCCAGCAGCCGTTTAATCGGGGAGCTGTTTTTT. It yields the protein CASSRLIGELFF.

This chain links TRBV24-1 with TRBJ2-3, with D perhaps assigned TRBD1 or TRBD2 (7 bases each). Trimming shortened V by 5 bases and J by 2 bases, and 19 bases separated the two germline ends. Germline V CDR1 and CDR2: KGHDR, SFDVKD. CDR3 length equals 17 residues. This CDR3 reads CATSGEGARRYTDTQYF. The CDR3 coding sequence is TGTGCCACCAGTGGGGAGGGGGCCAGGAGGTACACAGATACGCAGTATTTT.

A few counts support this clonotype. The genes are TRBV7-2 and TRBJ1-2, with D uncertain. Trimming stripped 3 bases from V and 1 base from J, with 6 bases between. Germline loops: CDR1 SGHTA, CDR2 FQGNSA. The CDR3 is 13 residues long. CDR3 in amino acids: CASSFNNNYGYTF. In DNA, the CDR3 is TGTGCCAGCAGCTTTAATAATAACTATGGCTACACCTTC.

This clonotype was seen just once. The gene calls are TRBV2 and TRBJ1-3; D possibly corresponds to TRBD1 (5 bases). Trimming shortened V by 6 bases and J by 1 base, and 10 bases separated the two germline ends. CDR3 size: 14 residues. Germline values: CDR1 SNHLY, CDR2 FYNNEI. The CDR3 DNA reads TGTGCCAGCAGCGTTGGGGGGTCTGGAAACACCATATATTTT. Amino acids: CASSVGGSGNTIYF.

J is TRBJ2-7 and V is TRBV19, with 8 bases fitting TRBD1. CDR3 length: 14 residues. J gave up 3 bases and V 2 bases, and 3 bases lay outside the gene matches. Germline V gene lookup returns CDR1 LNHDA and CDR2 SQIVND (reference sequence). CDR3 region: CASSIQGANYEQYF. Here the CDR3 DNA reads TGTGCCAGTAGTATACAGGGGGCCAACTACGAGCAGTACTTC. Combining the CDR3 with reference TRBV19 and TRBJ2-7 gives the whole variable domain DGGITQSPKYLFRKEGQNVTLSCEQNLNHDAMYWYRQDPGQGLRLIYYSQIVNDFQKGDIAEGYSVSREKKESFPLTVTSAQKNPTAFYLCASSIQGANYEQYFGPGTRLTVT.

The genes are TRBV12-5 and TRBJ1-1; tentatively, D is TRBD1 (5 bases). Germline V gene lookup returns CDR1 LGHNT and CDR2 FRNRAP. Trimming shortened V by 7 bases and J by 4 bases, and 16 bases separated the two germline ends. The CDR3 totals 14 residues. CDR3 coding DNA: TGTGCTAGTGCCCTGGGACGGGCGACCACTGAAGCTTTCTTT. This codes for CASALGRATTEAFF.

This clonotype was detected a few times. The V and J genes are TRBV19 and TRBJ1-5, with D unclear. Germline assignment: CDR1 LNHDA and CDR2 SQIVND (reference sequence). This CDR3 is 17 amino acids long. V was cut by 7 bases and J by 5 bases, with 24 bases left in between. The CDR3 region has the DNA TGTGCCAGTACCTCCCCGGGCGACGCCAGAAGGGATCAGCCCCAGCATTTT. Protein sequence: CASTSPGDARRDQPQHF.

DNA for the CDR3: TGCAGTGCCCCCCGAGGAGGGGGATACGAGCAGTACTTC. Protein: CSAPRGGGYEQYF. The chain couples TRBV20-1 to TRBJ2-7; D is tentatively TRBD1 or TRBD2 (6 bases each). The CDR3 totals 13 residues. Looked up from germline, CDR1 is DFQATT and CDR2 is SNEGSKA (reference sequence). Between the trimmed V and J ends, which lost 6 bases and 4 bases, there was a span of 16 bases.

CDR3 in amino acids: CSARTRNTGELFF. The CDR3 DNA is TGCAGTGCTAGAACTAGAAACACCGGGGAGCTGTTTTTT. V usage is TRBV20-1 and J usage is TRBJ2-2; TRBD2 might be the D (5 bases). CDR1 DFQATT and CDR2 SNEGSKA come from the germline V gene (reference sequence). This CDR3 has 13 residues. Trimming stripped 2 bases from V and 2 bases from J, with 6 bases between.

This clonotype was counted between two and nine times. The chain couples TRBV7-2 to TRBJ1-5; no firm D call. The germline V and J ends were trimmed by 1 base and 2 bases, with 9 bases remaining between them. The CDR3 is made up of 15 amino acids. Germline V gene lookup returns CDR1 SGHTA and CDR2 FQGNSA. DNA of the CDR3: TGTGCCAGCAGCTTAGGGGCTCGGCGCAATCAGCCCCAGCATTTT. Translation: CASSLGARRNQPQHF.

This clonotype was seen a few times. The rearrangement joins TRBV25-1 to TRBJ1-2; 10 bases align to TRBD1. Germline CDR1 is MGHDK and CDR2 is SYGVNS. The CDR3 is 15 residues long. Trimming at V came to 1 base and at J to 8 bases, leaving 7 bases not matched to a gene. The CDR3 sequence: CASSEFGTGVRGYTF. As DNA, the CDR3 is TGTGCCAGCAGTGAATTCGGGACAGGGGTGCGGGGCTACACCTTC.

The chain recombines TRBV6-1 with TRBJ2-6; no clear D gene. V lost 5 bases, J lost 2 bases, and 7 bases lay in between. This CDR3 is built from 14 residues. Per the germline V gene, CDR1 is MNHNS and CDR2 is SASEGT. CDR3 loop: CASSRAPGANVLTF. CDR3 in DNA: TGTGCCAGCAGTCGCGCGCCTGGGGCCAACGTCCTGACTTTC.

The V gene is TRBV30, the J gene TRBJ1-1; D gene uncertain. The CDR3 sequence is 13 residues long. CDR1 is GTSNPN and CDR2 is SVGIG in the germline V gene (reference sequence). V was pared by 0 bases and J by 8 bases, with 13 bases between. This chain's CDR3 is CAWSVRLQVEAFF. CDR3 coding DNA: TGTGCCTGGAGTGTAAGACTTCAGGTCGAAGCTTTCTTT.